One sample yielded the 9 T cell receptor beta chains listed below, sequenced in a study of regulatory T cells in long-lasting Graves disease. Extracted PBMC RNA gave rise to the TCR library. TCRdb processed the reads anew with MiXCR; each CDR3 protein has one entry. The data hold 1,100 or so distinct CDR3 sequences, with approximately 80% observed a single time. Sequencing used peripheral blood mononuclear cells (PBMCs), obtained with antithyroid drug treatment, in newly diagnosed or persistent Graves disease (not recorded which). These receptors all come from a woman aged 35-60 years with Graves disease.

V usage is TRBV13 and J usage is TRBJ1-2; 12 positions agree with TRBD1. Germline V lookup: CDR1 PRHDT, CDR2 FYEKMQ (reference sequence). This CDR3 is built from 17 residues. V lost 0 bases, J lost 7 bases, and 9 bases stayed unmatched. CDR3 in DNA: TGTGCCAGCAGCTTAGGCCGGCGGGACAGGGGGCATTTTGGCTACACCTTC. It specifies CASSLGRRDRGHFGYTF.

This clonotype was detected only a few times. DNA of the CDR3: TGCGCCAGCACCAGACAGGGGGCTAATGAGCAGTTCTTC. Protein sequence: CASTRQGANEQFF. The V call is TRBV5-1, the J call TRBJ2-1; 10 bases align to TRBD1. The CDR3 extends over 13 amino acids. With 6 bases clipped from V and 7 bases from J, the junction kept 4 bases outside the gene matches. Looked up from germline, CDR1 is SGHRS and CDR2 is YFSETQ.

The CDR3 DNA sequence: TGTGCCAGCAGTTTCGACAGGGGAAGCTACACCTTC. It codes for CASSFDRGSYTF. J is TRBJ1-2 and V is TRBV2, with 8 bases that match TRBD1. CDR1 and CDR2 from the germline V gene are SNHLY and FYNNEI. The CDR3 is 12 amino acids. The junction had 5 bases not matched to a gene; V was cut back by 5 bases and J by 9 bases.

This CDR3 reads CASRQPGGRSSYEQYF. The CDR3 DNA reads TGTGCCAGCAGGCAACCCGGCGGGAGGAGCTCCTACGAGCAGTACTTC. The rearrangement links TRBV2 to TRBJ2-7, with TRBD2 identical over 8 bases. Unmatched junction bases numbered 10, after V lost 6 bases and J lost 0 bases. Per germline, CDR1 SNHLY and CDR2 FYNNEI. The CDR3 runs to 16 residues. Drawing the rest from reference TRBV2 and TRBJ2-7, the complete variable domain is EPEVTQTPSHQVTQMGQEVILRCVPISNHLYFYWYRQILGQKVEFLVSFYNNEISEKSEIFDDQFSVERPDGSNFTLKIRSTKLEDSAMYFCASRQPGGRSSYEQYFGPGTRLTVT.

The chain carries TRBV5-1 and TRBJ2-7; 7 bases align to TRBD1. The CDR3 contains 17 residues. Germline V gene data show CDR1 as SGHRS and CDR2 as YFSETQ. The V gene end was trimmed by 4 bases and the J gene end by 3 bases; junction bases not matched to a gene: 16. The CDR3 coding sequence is TGCGCCAGCAGCACAAATTGGGCGACAGGGTCCGACTACGAGCAGTACTTC. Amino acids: CASSTNWATGSDYEQYF.

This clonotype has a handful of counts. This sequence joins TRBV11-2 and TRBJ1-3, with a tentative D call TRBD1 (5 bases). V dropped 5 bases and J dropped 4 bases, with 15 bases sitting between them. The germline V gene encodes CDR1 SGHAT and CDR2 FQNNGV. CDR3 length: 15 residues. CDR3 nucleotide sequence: TGTGCCAGCAGCCCGCAGGGTATAATCGGAAACACCATATATTTT. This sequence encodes CASSPQGIIGNTIYF.

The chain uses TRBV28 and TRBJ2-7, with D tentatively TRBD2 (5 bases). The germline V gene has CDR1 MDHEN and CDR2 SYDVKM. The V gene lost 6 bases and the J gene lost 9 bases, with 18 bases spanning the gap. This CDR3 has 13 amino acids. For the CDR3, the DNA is TGTGCCAGCAGCCGAACGACTTGGAGCGGGCAGTACTTC. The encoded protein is CASSRTTWSGQYF.

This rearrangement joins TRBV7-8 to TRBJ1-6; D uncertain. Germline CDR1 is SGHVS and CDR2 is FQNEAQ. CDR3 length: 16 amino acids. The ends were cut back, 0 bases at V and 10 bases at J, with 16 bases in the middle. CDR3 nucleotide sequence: TGTGCCAGCAGCTTAGCCCAGTGGGCCGTGCCCTCACCCCTCCACTTT. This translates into CASSLAQWAVPSPLHF. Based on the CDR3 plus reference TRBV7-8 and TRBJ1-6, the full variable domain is GAGVSQSPRYKVAKRGQDVALRCDPISGHVSLFWYQQALGQGPEFLTYFQNEAQLDKSGLPSDRFFAERPEGSVSTLKIQRTQQEDSAVYLCASSLAQWAVPSPLHFGNGTRLTVT.

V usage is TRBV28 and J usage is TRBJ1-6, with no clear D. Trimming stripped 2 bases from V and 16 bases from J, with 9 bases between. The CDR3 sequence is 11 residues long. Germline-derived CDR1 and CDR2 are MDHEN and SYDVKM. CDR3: CASSLGNWLHF. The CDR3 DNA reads TGTGCCAGCAGTTTAGGGAATTGGCTCCACTTT.